Presented here are 21 T cell receptor beta chains from one specimen sequenced in a study of blood T cell repertoires in COVID-19. Method: immunoSEQ multiplex PCR; TCRdb's copy keeps in-frame clones and lacks some. In the table there are 200,000 to 300,000 clones, about nine tenths of which are singletons. The sequenced sample consisted of peripheral blood. These receptors originate from a man aged 55 to 70 who had recovered from COVID-19.

The V gene is TRBV10-2, the J gene TRBJ2-3; no reliable D call. Deletions cut 3 bases from V and 1 base from J, with 11 bases between. Germline V gene lookup returns CDR1 WSHSY and CDR2 SAAADI. The length of the CDR3 is 15 residues. The CDR3 sequence: CASSDKARRTDTQYF. The CDR3 DNA reads as TGCGCCAGCAGTGATAAGGCTAGGCGCACAGATACGCAGTATTTT.

The V and J genes are TRBV5-1 and TRBJ1-1; 7 nucleotides line up with TRBD1. Germline V gene data show CDR1 as SGHRS and CDR2 as YFSETQ. The CDR3 is 14 amino acids. V lost 4 bases and J lost 1; bases outside the gene matches: 4. The DNA of the CDR3 is TGCGCCAGCAGCCCCGGGACAGAGAACACTGAAGCTTTCTTT. It codes for CASSPGTENTEAFF.

The chain uses TRBV7-9 and TRBJ1-2, with TRBD1 identical over 9 bases. CDR3 length: 17 residues. Germline CDR1 reads SEHNR; CDR2 reads FQNEAQ (reference sequence). With 2 bases clipped from V and 2 bases from J, the junction kept 9 bases outside the gene matches. CDR3 sequence: CASSLSSGQGRNYGYTF. CDR3 DNA sequence: TGTGCCAGCAGCTTATCGTCAGGACAGGGGCGAAACTATGGCTACACCTTC.

The chain combines TRBV18 with TRBJ1-6; TRBD1 matches 8 bases. The CDR3 runs 15 residues. Per germline, CDR1 KGHSH and CDR2 LQKENI. V was clipped by 1 base and J by 10 bases; unmatched bases: 6. The CDR3 nucleotides read TGTGCCAGCTCACCACAGGACAGGGACGGCTCACCCCTCCACTTT. The encoded protein is CASSPQDRDGSPLHF.

V gene TRBV27 combines with J gene TRBJ2-2; possibly TRBD1 for D (5 bases). Per the germline V gene, CDR1 is MNHEY and CDR2 is SMNVEV (reference sequence). V shed 5 bases and J shed 5 bases, with 9 bases lying between them. The CDR3 contains 13 residues. CDR3 sequence reads: CASSTDSTGELFF. In DNA, the CDR3 is TGTGCCAGCAGTACCGACAGTACCGGGGAGCTGTTTTTT.

The V call is TRBV2, the J call TRBJ2-1; D is uncertain. The CDR3 has 13 amino acids. V was pared by 4 bases and J by 4 bases, with 8 bases between. In germline, CDR1 is SNHLY, CDR2 FYNNEI. CDR3 nucleotides: TGTGCCAGCAGTGGGCCACTATACAATGAGCAGTTCTTC. Its protein is CASSGPLYNEQFF. The full variable domain, with the rest looked up from reference TRBV2 and TRBJ2-1, is EPEVTQTPSHQVTQMGQEVILRCVPISNHLYFYWYRQILGQKVEFLVSFYNNEISEKSEIFDDQFSVERPDGSNFTLKIRSTKLEDSAMYFCASSGPLYNEQFFGPGTRLTVL.

CDR3 sequence: CASSRRDYLRPEELFF. The CDR3 DNA reads as TGTGCCAGCAGCCGGCGAGACTATTTGAGACCCGAGGAGCTGTTTTTT. The chain recombines TRBV3-1 (or the pseudogene TRBV3-2) with TRBJ2-2; TRBD2 is a possible D gene (5 bases). Trimming pared 4 bases from V and 10 bases from J, leaving 22 bases between. Looked up from germline, CDR1 is LGHDT and CDR2 is YNNKEL (reference sequence). The CDR3 length is 16 residues.

The chain employs TRBV6-5 and TRBJ2-2; 7 bases match TRBD2. Germline assignment: CDR1 MNHEY and CDR2 SVGAGI. The CDR3 covers 15 residues. Losses at the gene ends were 7 bases for V and 0 bases for J; bases not matched to a gene: 5. CDR3 region: CASTPGGANTGELFF. CDR3 in DNA: TGTGCCAGCACTCCGGGAGGTGCGAACACCGGGGAGCTGTTTTTT.

The gene calls are TRBV6-2 or TRBV6-3 and TRBJ2-7, with D perhaps TRBD1 (6 bases). The V end was cut by 4 bases, the J end by 4 bases, with 11 bases between. This CDR3 contains 13 residues. Germline V gene lookup returns CDR1 MNHEY and CDR2 SVGEGT. As DNA, the CDR3 is TGTGCCAGCAGTTCGTACAGGGTTTACGAGCAGTACGTC. It yields the protein CASSSYRVYEQYV.

CDR3 sequence (DNA): TGTGCCAGCACCGCCTCAGCCGGGACAGGGATCGAGACCCAGTACTTC. It specifies CASTASAGTGIETQYF. The chain employs TRBV2 and TRBJ2-5; 9 bases are a match to TRBD1. J gave up 5 bases and V 7 bases, and 14 bases lay outside the gene matches. Germline-derived CDR1 and CDR2 are SNHLY and FYNNEI. The CDR3 runs to 16 residues.

The rearrangement uses TRBV5-1 and TRBJ2-2, with 9 bases that match TRBD2. Germline CDR1 SGHRS, CDR2 YFSETQ. The CDR3 loop spans 18 amino acids. After removal of 6 bases from V and 4 bases from J, the junction contained 16 bases not matched to a gene. The CDR3 spells CASTSFVAGAFFTGELFF. In DNA form, the CDR3 reads TGCGCCAGCACCTCATTTGTAGCGGGGGCCTTTTTCACCGGGGAGCTGTTTTTT.

The chain is built from TRBV15 and TRBJ2-3; the match to TRBD2 covers 7 bases. The CDR3 extends over 15 amino acids. Germline trimming cut 0 bases from V and 5 bases from J; bases unmatched to any gene: 5. Per the germline V gene, CDR1 is LNHNV and CDR2 is YYDKDF (reference sequence). The CDR3 protein is CATSREAGVGDTQYF. CDR3 DNA: TGTGCCACCAGCAGAGAGGCGGGGGTCGGAGATACGCAGTATTTT.

The CDR3 DNA sequence: TGTGCCAGCTCACCGGAGTCAAACACCGGGGAGCTGTTTTTT. Amino acid sequence: CASSPESNTGELFF. The chain recombines TRBV18 with TRBJ2-2, with unresolved D. This CDR3 contains 14 residues. Per germline, CDR1 KGHSH and CDR2 LQKENI. The V gene lost 3 bases and the J gene lost 2 bases, with 7 bases spanning the gap.

V gene TRBV28 combines with J gene TRBJ1-1; TRBD1 matches at 8 bases. V gave up 6 bases and J gave up 10 bases; unmatched junction bases: 16. The V gene's germline CDR1 is MDHEN and CDR2 SYDVKM. The CDR3 is 15 amino acids. The CDR3, as DNA: TGTGCCAGCAGAAAACCCGGACAGGGAGGTTTGCGAGCTTTCTTT. Encoded protein: CASRKPGQGGLRAFF.

This rearrangement joins TRBV24-1 to TRBJ2-4; weak D call: TRBD2 (5 bases). This CDR3 is 14 amino acids long. Trimming shortened V by 3 bases and J by 1 base, and 6 bases separated the two germline ends. CDR1 is KGHDR, CDR2 SFDVKD, per germline. Written as DNA, the CDR3 is TGTGCCACCAGTGATAGGAGGGCCAAAAACATTCAGTACTTC. Its translation: CATSDRRAKNIQYF.

This clone was counted between two and nine times. V and J are TRBV3-1 (or the pseudogene TRBV3-2) and TRBJ2-5, with 8 nucleotides matching TRBD2. The V gene end was trimmed by 1 base and the J gene end by 5 bases; junction bases not matched to a gene: 9. The germline CDR1 and CDR2 sequences are LGHDT and YNNKEL (reference sequence). CDR3 size: 16 residues. The CDR3: CASSQAGGAGGETQYF. DNA of the CDR3: TGTGCCAGCAGCCAAGCGGGGGGGGCCGGTGGGGAGACCCAGTACTTC.

There are a few counts of this clone. The J gene is TRBJ2-1, the V gene TRBV28; D possibly corresponds to TRBD1 (5 bases). Germline V gene data show CDR1 as MDHEN and CDR2 as SYDVKM. The CDR3 is 16 residues long. Trimming took off 3 bases at V and 7 bases at J, with 19 bases between the two ends. This CDR3 reads CASSLQGLGLENEQFF. As DNA, the CDR3 is TGTGCCAGCAGTTTGCAGGGTCTAGGGCTTGAGAATGAGCAGTTCTTC.

The CDR3 nucleotides are TGTGCCAGCAAGTGGAGGGGACAGAGCCGCTTAGCCAAAAACATTCAGTACTTC. As protein: CASKWRGQSRLAKNIQYF. The chain has TRBV7-6 and TRBJ2-4, with D possibly being TRBD1 (7 bases). Germline V gene data show CDR1 as SGHVS and CDR2 as FNYEAQ. This CDR3 has 18 residues. V lost 7 bases, J lost 0 bases, and 22 bases lay in between.

The chain recombines TRBV20-1 with TRBJ1-1; D remains ambiguous. V shed 3 bases and J shed 0 bases, with 17 bases lying between them. Germline V gene sequence: CDR1 DFQATT, CDR2 SNEGSKA (reference sequence). CDR3 size: 16 residues. The chain's CDR3 is CSASSQIRGLNTEAFF. The CDR3 DNA follows: TGCAGTGCTAGTTCCCAGATCCGGGGATTGAACACTGAAGCTTTCTTT.

DNA for the CDR3: TGCAGCGTTGATAGCTACAATGAGCAGTTCTTC. Protein sequence: CSVDSYNEQFF. V gene TRBV29-1 combines with J gene TRBJ2-1; no clear D. The germline V gene encodes CDR1 SQVTM and CDR2 ANQGSEA. This CDR3 region has 11 residues. V was trimmed by 3 bases and J by 3 bases, leaving 3 bases between them.

The rearrangement uses TRBV6-5 and TRBJ1-1; the D is unclear. Germline CDR1 MNHEY, CDR2 SVGAGI. The CDR3 is 13 residues long. V was shortened by 5 bases and J by 0 bases, with 7 bases between the two germline ends. The CDR3 spells CASSPILNTEAFF. The CDR3 DNA sequence: TGTGCCAGCAGTCCAATTCTGAACACTGAAGCTTTCTTT.